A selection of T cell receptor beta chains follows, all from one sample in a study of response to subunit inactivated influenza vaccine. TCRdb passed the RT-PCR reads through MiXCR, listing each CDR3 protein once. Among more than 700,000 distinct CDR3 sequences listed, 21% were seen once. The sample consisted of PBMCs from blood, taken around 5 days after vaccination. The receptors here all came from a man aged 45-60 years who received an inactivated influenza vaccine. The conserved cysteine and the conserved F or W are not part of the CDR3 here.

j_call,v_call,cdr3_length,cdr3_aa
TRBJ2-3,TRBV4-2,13,ATRTSGGGGDTQY
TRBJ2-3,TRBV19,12,ASTLDGSTDTQY
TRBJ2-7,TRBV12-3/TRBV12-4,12,ASSLGAGADEQY
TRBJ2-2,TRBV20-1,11,SASRPNTGELF
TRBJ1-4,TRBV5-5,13,ASSRAVETNEKLF
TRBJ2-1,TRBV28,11,ASRKTGNNEQF
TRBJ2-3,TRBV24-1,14,ATSDMASGRRDTQY
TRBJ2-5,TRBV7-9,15,ASSFSLVLSGAETQY
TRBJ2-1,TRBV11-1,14,ASSPGGTSGTIEQF
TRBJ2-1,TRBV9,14,ASSAATGGNWNEQF
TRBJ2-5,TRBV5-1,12,ASSLLGGSETQY
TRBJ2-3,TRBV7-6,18,ASSLEGRTSGGLSTDTQY
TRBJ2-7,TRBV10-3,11,AISRTDFYEQY
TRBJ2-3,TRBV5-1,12,ASSRGGQRDTQY
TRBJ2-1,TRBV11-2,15,ASSLAGVLSSYNEQF
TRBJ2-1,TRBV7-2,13,ASSLAGGPNNEQF
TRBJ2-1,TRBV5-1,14,ASSPPGQGAYNEQF
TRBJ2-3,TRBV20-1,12,SATPLRGTDTQY
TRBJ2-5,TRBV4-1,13,ASSQAPGDQETQY
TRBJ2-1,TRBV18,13,ASSPGTASYNEQF
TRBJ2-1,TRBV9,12,ASSVDHGNNEQF
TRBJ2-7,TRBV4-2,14,ASSPHPETGTYEQY
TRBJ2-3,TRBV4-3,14,ASSQGVGPNTDTQY
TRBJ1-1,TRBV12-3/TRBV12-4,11,ASSSGTWVGAF
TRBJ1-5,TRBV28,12,ASSIAHSGQPQH
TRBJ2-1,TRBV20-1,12,SALPASGYNEQF
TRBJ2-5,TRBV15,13,ATSRSDIVTETQY
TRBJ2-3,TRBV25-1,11,ASAGLARDTQY
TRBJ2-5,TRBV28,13,ASSLLAVEQETQY
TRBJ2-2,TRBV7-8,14,ASSFRNGPNTGELF
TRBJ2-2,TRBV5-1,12,ASRLSGDTGELF
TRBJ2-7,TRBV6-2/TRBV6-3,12,ASRPLDSYVGQY
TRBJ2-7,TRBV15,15,ATSRDLGGTGAYEQY
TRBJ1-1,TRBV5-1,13,ASSATSYMNTEAF
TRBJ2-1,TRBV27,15,ASSPLDGPVSYNEQF
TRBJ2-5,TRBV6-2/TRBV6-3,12,ASTRGSTRETQY
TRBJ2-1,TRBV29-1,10,SVEENGNEQF
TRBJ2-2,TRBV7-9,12,ASSPEQAVRELF
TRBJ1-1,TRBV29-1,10,SVWGFGTEAF
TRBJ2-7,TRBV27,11,ASSPLGGVEQY
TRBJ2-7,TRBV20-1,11,SARQQSRGEQY
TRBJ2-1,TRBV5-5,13,ASSLMTGFYNEQF
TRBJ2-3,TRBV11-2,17,ASSLLGTSGVVITDTQY
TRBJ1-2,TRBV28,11,ASSPDRTYGYT
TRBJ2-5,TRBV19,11,ASSRSRRPPQY
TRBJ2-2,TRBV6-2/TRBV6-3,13,ASSSPPPRSGELF
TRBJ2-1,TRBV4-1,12,ASSHHGPYNEQF
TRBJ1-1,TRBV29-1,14,SADGTESSRGTEAF
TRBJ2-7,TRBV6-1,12,ASSRTPGSYEQY
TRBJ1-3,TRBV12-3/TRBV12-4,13,ASSWTGSSGNTIY
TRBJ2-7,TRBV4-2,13,ASSQERTETYEQY
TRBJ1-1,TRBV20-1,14,SARDLTGEKGTEAF
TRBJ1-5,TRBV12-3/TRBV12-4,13,ASKMTGGGNQPQH
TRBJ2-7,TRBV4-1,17,ASSQLAIRSTTLSYEQY
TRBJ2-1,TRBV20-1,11,SASAGEGNEQF
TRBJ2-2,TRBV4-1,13,ASSQEAGVGGELF
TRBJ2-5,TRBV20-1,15,SASSRGPRRGGSPVY
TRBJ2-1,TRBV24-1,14,ATSAQRQSSYNEQF
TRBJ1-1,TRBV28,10,ASRFQDTEAF
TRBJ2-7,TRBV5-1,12,ASSPGVTGYEQY